What follows describes a single TCR beta chain. CDR3 length equals 15 residues. V dropped 0 bases and J dropped 4 bases, with 11 bases sitting between them. Germline-derived CDR1 and CDR2 are SGHDT and YYEEEE. The data belong to a study of T cell responses to AZD1222 COVID-19 vaccine. Profiled with immunoSEQ multiplex PCR; TCRdb holds only in-frame clones, not every one. The top ten clones hold around 3.9% of a sample with more than 95,000 clones, 70% to 90% of them seen once. This rearrangement joins TRBV5-6 to TRBJ1-5; possible D gene TRBD1, 6 bases. The source material was peripheral blood, sampled on day 0 of MenACWY control vaccination. The clonotype originates from an adult in good health. CDR3 nucleotide sequence: TGTGCCAGCAGCTTGGTGCGGGACACAAATCAGCCCCAGCATTTT. It yields the protein CASSLVRDTNQPQHF.